The 20 T cell receptor beta chains reported below all come from one sample, sequenced in a study of T cell repertoires in cytomegalovirus infection. TCRdb passed the reads through MiXCR, listing each CDR3 protein once. The repertoire has hundreds of thousands of distinct CDR3 sequences, 24% of them found once; the top ten carry 6.5% to 10%. The sequencing sample was made of CD8+ T cells from PBMCs. The receptor set was obtained from a human donor in good health (CMV status not recorded). Some clones in this sample may be carry-over from other donors' samples.

The count of this clonotype is one. The V gene is TRBV12-5, the J gene TRBJ2-1, with a tentative D call TRBD2 (6 bases). The V and J ends lost 1 base and 3 bases respectively, with 10 bases between them. CDR1 LGHNT and CDR2 FRNRAP come from the germline V gene. The CDR3 consists of 15 residues. CDR3 region: CASGLAGERYNEQFF. As DNA, the CDR3 is TGTGCTAGTGGTTTGGCGGGGGAACGCTACAATGAGCAGTTCTTC.

A few counts support this clonotype. This chain joins TRBV28 and TRBJ1-1; unclear D gene. The ends were cut back, 4 bases at V and 3 bases at J, with 12 bases in the middle. The germline CDR1 and CDR2 sequences are MDHEN and SYDVKM. This CDR3 contains 14 residues. The CDR3 sequence: CASSSTRVDTEAFF. The CDR3 DNA reads TGTGCCAGCAGTTCAACAAGGGTAGACACTGAAGCTTTCTTT.

The CDR3 loop reads CASSPRRNGELFF. The CDR3 DNA sequence: TGTGCCAGCAGCCCTCGGCGGAACGGGGAGCTGTTTTTT. The chain carries TRBV14 and TRBJ2-2; D unresolved. The CDR3 is 13 residues long. Deletions cut 4 bases from V and 7 bases from J, with 10 bases between. CDR1 is SGHDN and CDR2 is FVKESK in the germline V gene.

This clonotype was seen only a few times. The chain carries TRBV7-4 and TRBJ1-1, with TRBD1 matching 7 bases. The CDR3 contains 15 residues. V dropped 4 bases and J dropped 1; count of bases not matched to a gene: 6. From germline, CDR1 is SGHVT and CDR2 SQSDAQ. In DNA form, the CDR3 reads TGTGCCAGCAGCTCCCACAGGGGACAGAACACTGAAGCTTTCTTT. It translates to CASSSHRGQNTEAFF.

The chain carries TRBV6-2 or TRBV6-3 and TRBJ2-7; D possibly corresponds to TRBD1 (5 bases). The CDR3 consists of 13 residues. Germline CDR1 is MNHEY and CDR2 is SVGEGT. Trimming removed 5 bases from V and 13 bases from J, with 21 bases in between. Here the CDR3 reads CASSPDSLSSNYV. The CDR3 DNA sequence: TGTGCCAGCAGTCCTGACAGCCTCAGCAGCAATTACGTC.

The CDR3 is CASSHGRDTLSGANVLTF. The CDR3 DNA reads as TGTGCCAGCAGCCATGGCCGGGACACCCTCTCTGGGGCCAACGTCCTGACTTTC. The chain joins TRBV7-4 to TRBJ2-6; perhaps TRBD1 as D (6 bases). The length of the CDR3 is 18 residues. Germline-derived CDR1 and CDR2 are SGHVT and SQSDAQ. Trimming cost V 5 bases and J 0 bases, with 17 bases left between them.

This clonotype was seen repeatedly, ten times or more. The chain employs TRBV7-2 and TRBJ2-7; a weak D match, TRBD2 (5 bases). The CDR3 sequence is 14 residues long. Trimming removed 2 bases from V and 2 bases from J, with 10 bases in between. Germline V lookup: CDR1 SGHTA, CDR2 FQGNSA. The chain's CDR3 is CASSLRTATYEQYV. DNA for the CDR3: TGTGCCAGCAGCTTACGGACTGCAACCTACGAGCAGTACGTC.

There are a few counts of this clonotype. This chain uses TRBV12-5 with TRBJ2-1; maybe TRBD2 (5 bases). CDR3 length equals 16 residues. CDR1 LGHNT and CDR2 FRNRAP come from the germline V gene. The V gene lost 3 bases and the J gene lost 15 bases, with 27 bases spanning the gap. The CDR3 DNA sequence: TGTGCTAGTGGTTTTTTGGCCCCTCCTAGTCGGGAAGATACGTTCTTC. Translated: CASGFLAPPSREDTFF.

This clonotype was counted ten times or more. The chain links TRBV19 to TRBJ1-1; a weak D match, TRBD1 (6 bases). This CDR3 spans 15 amino acids. With 6 bases removed from V and 1 base from J, the gap between germline ends came to 15 bases. Germline assignment: CDR1 LNHDA and CDR2 SQIVND (reference sequence). The CDR3 loop reads CASSSSHRANTEAFF. The CDR3 region has the DNA TGTGCCAGTAGCTCATCACACAGGGCGAACACTGAAGCTTTCTTT.

This clonotype was observed many times. The gene calls are TRBV27 and TRBJ2-1; TRBD2 matches 9 bases. The CDR3 has 15 amino acids. The V gene end was trimmed by 4 bases and the J gene end by 2 bases; junction bases not matched to a gene: 3. Germline lookup yields CDR1 MNHEY and CDR2 SMNVEV (reference sequence). CDR3 region: CASSYSGGPYNEQFF. CDR3 nucleotide sequence: TGTGCCAGCAGTTACAGCGGGGGGCCCTACAATGAGCAGTTCTTC.

Points on this clonotype: At one end, the junction sequence differs from germline, possibly due to a read error. The chain carries TRBV7-9 and TRBJ1-1; possible D gene TRBD1, 6 bases. Germline CDR1 SEHNR, CDR2 FQNEAQ (reference sequence). This CDR3 has 13 residues. DNA of the CDR3: TGTGCCAGCAGCTTAGCGCGGGACACTGAAGATTTCTTT. Residues: CASSLARDTEDFF.

The sample holds many counts of this clonotype. This rearrangement joins TRBV7-3 to TRBJ2-1; no clear D. The germline V and J ends were trimmed by 0 bases and 5 bases, with 11 bases remaining between them. The CDR3 has 15 residues. Germline CDR1 and CDR2: SGHTA and FQGTGA. CDR3 sequence reads: CASSLTLTRDNEQFF. The CDR3 region has the DNA TGTGCCAGCAGCTTAACGTTGACTCGAGACAATGAGCAGTTCTTC.

The chain has TRBV7-9 and TRBJ1-1; weak D call: TRBD1 (6 bases). The CDR3 has 16 residues. Germline V gene sequence: CDR1 SEHNR, CDR2 FQNEAQ (reference sequence). V shed 5 bases and J shed 1 base, with 17 bases lying between them. The CDR3 reads CASSTNREVRNTEAFF. The CDR3 DNA reads as TGTGCCAGCAGCACGAACAGGGAAGTGCGGAACACTGAAGCTTTCTTT.

This clonotype was picked up a small number of times. This chain joins TRBV5-1 and TRBJ2-7; D is unresolved. CDR3 size: 11 residues. CDR1 is SGHRS, CDR2 YFSETQ, per germline. V was clipped by 6 bases and J by 2 bases, with 6 bases between them. CDR3 nucleotide sequence: TGCGCCAGCACCGGAGCCTACGAGCAGTACTTC. Residues: CASTGAYEQYF. Full variable domain (remainder filled in from reference TRBV5-1 and TRBJ2-7): KAGVTQTPRYLIKTRGQQVTLSCSPISGHRSVSWYQQTPGQGLQFLFEYFSETQRNKGNFPGRFSGRQFSNSRSEMNVSTLELGDSALYLCASTGAYEQYFGPGTRLTVT.

This clonotype was seen ten or more times. V and J are TRBV12-3 or TRBV12-4 and TRBJ2-7; D remains unclear. CDR3 size: 14 residues. V was pared by 6 bases and J by 0 bases, with 12 bases between. The CDR3 loop reads CASSLPYSSYEQYV. The DNA for the CDR3 is TGTGCCAGCAGCTTACCGTACAGCTCCTACGAGCAGTACGTC.

The sample holds a few counts of this clonotype. The chain has TRBV7-9 and TRBJ1-1, with D perhaps matching TRBD1 (6 bases). The germline V gene encodes CDR1 SEHNR and CDR2 FQNEAQ (reference sequence). The CDR3 extends over 14 amino acids. The V and J ends lost 5 bases and 6 bases respectively, with 16 bases between them. CDR3 nucleotides: TGTGCCAGCAGCCCGCCGGGGGCGGAGGCTGAAGCTTTCTTT. Translated: CASSPPGAEAEAFF.

This clonotype came up many times. V usage is TRBV29-1 and J usage is TRBJ1-1, with TRBD1 matching over 9 bases. CDR3 length: 17 amino acids. The V gene's germline CDR1 is SQVTM and CDR2 ANQGSEA. J was trimmed by 5 bases and V by 0 bases; bases with no gene match: 13. CDR3 sequence reads: CSVEDPRDRDPGTEAFF. CDR3 sequence (DNA): TGCAGCGTTGAAGATCCCCGGGACAGGGACCCAGGGACTGAAGCTTTCTTT. Combining the CDR3 with reference TRBV29-1 and TRBJ1-1 gives the whole variable domain SAVISQKPSRDICQRGTSLTIQCQVDSQVTMMFWYRQQPGQSLTLIATANQGSEATYESGFVIDKFPISRPNLTFSTLTVSNMSPEDSSIYLCSVEDPRDRDPGTEAFFGQGTRLTVV.

A note on this clonotype: A read error may produce the germline difference seen at one junction end. The chain couples TRBV28 to TRBJ2-7; D perhaps matches TRBD2 (5 bases). The CDR3 extends over 12 amino acids. Looked up from germline, CDR1 is MDHEN and CDR2 is SYDVKM. CDR3 amino acids: CASSTGSSEQYF. For the CDR3, the DNA is TGTGCCAGCAGTACGGGGTCCTCCGAGCAGTACTTC.

The chain links TRBV29-1 to TRBJ1-2; perhaps TRBD1 as D (6 bases). The germline V and J ends were trimmed by 4 bases and 7 bases, with 16 bases remaining between them. The CDR3 length is 13 residues. Germline V gives CDR1 SQVTM, CDR2 ANQGSEA. CDR3 in DNA: TGCAGCGTTGGTCCAGGGGAAGGTTTTGGCTACACCTTC. Protein sequence: CSVGPGEGFGYTF.

This clonotype appeared many times. The rearrangement links TRBV28 to TRBJ1-1; D gene ambiguous. Trimming took 4 bases from V and 1 from J, leaving 10 bases between them. This CDR3 comprises 14 residues. Germline-derived CDR1 and CDR2 are MDHEN and SYDVKM. This CDR3 reads CASSSSGGNTEAFF. CDR3 nucleotides: TGTGCCAGCAGTTCATCTGGAGGGAACACTGAAGCTTTCTTT.